The clone carrying this T cell receptor beta chain was observed many times. The antigen remains unidentified. TCRdb ran MiXCR on the 5' RACE reads and lists one entry per CDR3 protein. Here the sample spans 650,000 to 800,000 distinct CDR3 sequences, around 20% being singletons. The data were taken from a study of CD8 T cells in ankylosing spondylitis. The J segment lost 2 bases and the V segment lost 4 bases, leaving 4 bases of the junction unmatched. Germline assignment: CDR1 SQVTM and CDR2 ANQGSEA. CDR3 length: 13 residues. Study-wide results and limits: A TCR beta motif made of roughly eight highly homologous variants seemed typical of ankylosing spondylitis blood. Some motif variants had been reported before (in reactive arthritis synovial fluid and blood).

The TCR comes from a male donor with ankylosing spondylitis. The chain uses TRBV29-1 and TRBJ2-7, with 8 bases identical to TRBD2. Sequences were obtained from blood, either unsorted or a sorted T cell fraction (not recorded which). The CDR3 region is CSVVEREPYEQYF. CDR3 sequence (DNA): TGCAGCGTTGTAGAGCGGGAGCCCTACGAGCAGTACTTC.